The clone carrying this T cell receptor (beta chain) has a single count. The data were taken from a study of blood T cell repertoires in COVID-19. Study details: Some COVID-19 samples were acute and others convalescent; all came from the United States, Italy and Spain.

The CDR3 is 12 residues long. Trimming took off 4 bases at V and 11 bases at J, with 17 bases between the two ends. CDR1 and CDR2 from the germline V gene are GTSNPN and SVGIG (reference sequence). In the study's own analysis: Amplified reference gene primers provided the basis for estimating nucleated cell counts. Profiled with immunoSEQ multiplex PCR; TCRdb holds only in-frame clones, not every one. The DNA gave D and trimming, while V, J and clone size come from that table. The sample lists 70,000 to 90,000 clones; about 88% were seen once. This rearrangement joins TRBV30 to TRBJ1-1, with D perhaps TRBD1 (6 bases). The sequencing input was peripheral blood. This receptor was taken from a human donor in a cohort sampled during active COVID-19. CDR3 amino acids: CAWTRGHPEAFF. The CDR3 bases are TGTGCCTGGACCAGGGGACACCCGGAGGCTTTCTTT.